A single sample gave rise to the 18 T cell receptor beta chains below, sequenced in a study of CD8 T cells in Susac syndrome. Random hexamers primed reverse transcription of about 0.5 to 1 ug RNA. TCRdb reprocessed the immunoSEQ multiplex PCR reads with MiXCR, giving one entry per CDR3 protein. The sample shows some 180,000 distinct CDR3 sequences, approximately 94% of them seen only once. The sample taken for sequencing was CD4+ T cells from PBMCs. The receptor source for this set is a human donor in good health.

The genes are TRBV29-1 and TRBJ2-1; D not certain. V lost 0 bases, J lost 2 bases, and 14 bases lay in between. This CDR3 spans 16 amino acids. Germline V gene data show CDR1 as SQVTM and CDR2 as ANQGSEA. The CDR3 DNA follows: TGCAGCGTTGAAGATGGGTCGGGTAGGACCTACAATGAGCAGTTCTTC. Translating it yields CSVEDGSGRTYNEQFF.

The CDR3 loop is CASSLSGSQETQYF. Here the CDR3 DNA reads TGTGCCAGCAGTTTATCAGGTTCGCAAGAGACCCAGTACTTC. J is TRBJ2-5 and V is TRBV12-3 or TRBV12-4; D unclear. The CDR3 length is 14 residues. The V and J ends lost 2 bases and 2 bases respectively, with 9 bases between them.

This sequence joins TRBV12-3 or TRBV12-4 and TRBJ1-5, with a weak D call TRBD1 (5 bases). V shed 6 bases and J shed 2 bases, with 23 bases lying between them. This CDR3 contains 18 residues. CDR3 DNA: TGTGCCAGCAGCAGCCGGGACGAGGTGAAATGGGGCAATCAGCCCCAGCATTTT. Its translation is CASSSRDEVKWGNQPQHF.

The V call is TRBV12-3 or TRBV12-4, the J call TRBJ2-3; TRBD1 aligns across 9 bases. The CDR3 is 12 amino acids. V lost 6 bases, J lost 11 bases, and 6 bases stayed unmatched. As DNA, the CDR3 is TGTGCCAGCAGCGCCGGGACAGGGCTGCAGTATTTT. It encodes CASSAGTGLQYF.

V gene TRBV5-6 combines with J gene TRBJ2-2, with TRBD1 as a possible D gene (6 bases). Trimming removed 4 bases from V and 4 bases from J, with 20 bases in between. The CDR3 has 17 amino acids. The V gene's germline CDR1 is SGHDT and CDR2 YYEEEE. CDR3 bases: TGTGCCAGCAGCACCCCTACAGGGAAAGAGGGCACCGGGGAGCTGTTTTTT. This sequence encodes CASSTPTGKEGTGELFF. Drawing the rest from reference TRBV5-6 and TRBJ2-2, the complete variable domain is DAGVTQSPTHLIKTRGQQVTLRCSPKSGHDTVSWYQQALGQGPQFIFQYYEEEERQRGNFPDRFSGHQFPNYSSELNVNALLLGDSALYLCASSTPTGKEGTGELFFGEGSRLTVL.

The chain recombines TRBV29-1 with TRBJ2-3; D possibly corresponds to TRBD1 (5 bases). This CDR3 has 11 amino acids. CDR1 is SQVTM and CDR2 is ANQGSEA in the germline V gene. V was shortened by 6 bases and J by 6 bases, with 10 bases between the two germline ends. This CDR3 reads CSVAGPDTQYF. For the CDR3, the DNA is TGCAGCGTGGCAGGGCCGGATACGCAGTATTTT.

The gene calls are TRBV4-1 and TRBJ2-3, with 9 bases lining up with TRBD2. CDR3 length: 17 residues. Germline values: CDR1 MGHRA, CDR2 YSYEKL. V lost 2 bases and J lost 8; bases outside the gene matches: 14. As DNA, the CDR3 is TGCGCCAGCAGCCAACCCCGATTAGCGGGGGTATGGGGTACGCAGTATTTT. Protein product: CASSQPRLAGVWGTQYF.

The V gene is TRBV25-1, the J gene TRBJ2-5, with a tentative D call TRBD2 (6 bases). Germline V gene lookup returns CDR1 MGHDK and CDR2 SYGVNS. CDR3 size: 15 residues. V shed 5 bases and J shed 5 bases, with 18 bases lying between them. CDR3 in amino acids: CASSYRLHRGETQYF. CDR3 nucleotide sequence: TGTGCCAGCAGTTATAGACTCCACCGGGGGGAGACCCAGTACTTC.

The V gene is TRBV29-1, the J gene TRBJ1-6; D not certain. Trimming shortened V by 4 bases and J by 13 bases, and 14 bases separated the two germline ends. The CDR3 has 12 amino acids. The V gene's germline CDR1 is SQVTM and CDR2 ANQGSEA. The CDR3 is CSVVSSLPPLHF. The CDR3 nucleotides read TGCAGCGTTGTGAGTTCCCTCCCCCCCCTCCACTTT.

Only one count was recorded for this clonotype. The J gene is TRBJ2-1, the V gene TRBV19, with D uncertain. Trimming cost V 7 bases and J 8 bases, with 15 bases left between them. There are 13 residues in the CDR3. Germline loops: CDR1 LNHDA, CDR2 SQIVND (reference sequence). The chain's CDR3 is CASNSQPRDEQFF. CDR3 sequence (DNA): TGTGCCAGTAACTCCCAACCAAGAGATGAGCAGTTCTTC.

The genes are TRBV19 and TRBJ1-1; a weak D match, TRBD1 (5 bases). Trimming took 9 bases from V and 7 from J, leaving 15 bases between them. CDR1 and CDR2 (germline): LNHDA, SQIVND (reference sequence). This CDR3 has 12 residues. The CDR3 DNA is TGTGCCAGCAATACGGGGGTGGGTGAAGCTTTCTTT. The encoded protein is CASNTGVGEAFF.

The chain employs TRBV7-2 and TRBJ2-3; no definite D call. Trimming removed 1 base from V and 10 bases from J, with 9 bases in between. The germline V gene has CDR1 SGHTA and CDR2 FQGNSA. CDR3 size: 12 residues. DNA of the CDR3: TGTGCCAGCAGCTTAGTACGCGCGGCGCAGTATTTT. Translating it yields CASSLVRAAQYF.

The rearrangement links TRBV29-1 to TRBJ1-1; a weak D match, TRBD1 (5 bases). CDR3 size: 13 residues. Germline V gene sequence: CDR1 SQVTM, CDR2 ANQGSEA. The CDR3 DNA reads TGCAGTGGCATTGCAGGGTCGAATACTGAAGCTTTCTTT. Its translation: CSGIAGSNTEAFF.

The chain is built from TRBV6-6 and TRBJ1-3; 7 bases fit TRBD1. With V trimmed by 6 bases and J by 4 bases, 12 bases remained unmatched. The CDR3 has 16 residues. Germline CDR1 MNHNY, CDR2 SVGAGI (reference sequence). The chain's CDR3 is CASRRLDTGAGNTIYF. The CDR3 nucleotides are TGTGCCAGCAGGCGTCTTGATACAGGGGCGGGAAACACCATATATTTT.

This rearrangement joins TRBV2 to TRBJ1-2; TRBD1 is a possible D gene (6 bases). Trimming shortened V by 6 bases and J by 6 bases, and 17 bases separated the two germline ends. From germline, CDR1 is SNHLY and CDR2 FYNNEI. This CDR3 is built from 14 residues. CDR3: CASRSQGRGNGYTF. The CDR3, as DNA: TGTGCCAGCAGATCCCAGGGGAGGGGGAATGGCTACACCTTC.

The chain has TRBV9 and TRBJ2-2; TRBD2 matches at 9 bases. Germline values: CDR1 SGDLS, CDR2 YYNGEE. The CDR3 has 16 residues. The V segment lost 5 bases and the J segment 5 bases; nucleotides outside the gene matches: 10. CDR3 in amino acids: CASRTSGFGRTGELFF. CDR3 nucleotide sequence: TGTGCCAGCAGGACTAGCGGCTTTGGGCGGACCGGGGAGCTGTTTTTT.

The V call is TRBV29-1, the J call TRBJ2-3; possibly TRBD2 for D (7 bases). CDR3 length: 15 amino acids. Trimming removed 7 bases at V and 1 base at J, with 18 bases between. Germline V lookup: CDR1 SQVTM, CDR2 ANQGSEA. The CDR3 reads CSARGRGLRTDTQYF. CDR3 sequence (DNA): TGCAGCGCTCGGGGGCGGGGGTTACGCACAGATACGCAGTATTTT.

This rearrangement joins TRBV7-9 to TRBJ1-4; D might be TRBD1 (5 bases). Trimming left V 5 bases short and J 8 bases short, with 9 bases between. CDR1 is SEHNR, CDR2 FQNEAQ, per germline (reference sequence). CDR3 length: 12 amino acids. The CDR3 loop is CASSGGEEKLFF. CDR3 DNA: TGTGCCAGCAGCGGAGGGGAGGAAAAACTGTTTTTT.